The sequence of this T cell receptor (beta chain) was determined in a study of cytomegalovirus exposure and HLA in healthy donors. Concerning this clone itself: Its antigen remains unknown.

The study ran its PCR with 60 Vbeta and 13 Jbeta primers. The method was immunoSEQ multiplex PCR; TCRdb's version includes in-frame clones alone and lacks a portion of them. In the table there are 190,000 or so clones, 82% of which are singletons. General observations from the study: A further, later analysis showed that HLA-associated TCR beta chains (compared with equally common others) were more clonally expanded. A missense DCLRE1C variant was associated with V- and J-gene trimming of TCR beta chains in a later analysis, and an independent cohort replicated the association. 150 to 200 TCR beta chains were listed as cytomegalovirus-associated. The authors judged a highly shared variant cluster likely a sequencing artifact.

The CDR3 runs to 15 residues. Germline loops: CDR1 MGHRA, CDR2 YSYEKL. V was trimmed by 0 bases and J by 6 bases, leaving 11 bases between them. The sequence was collected from a woman in her forties or fifties in good health and CMV-seropositive. The V gene is TRBV4-1, the J gene TRBJ1-4; D perhaps matches TRBD1 (5 bases). The sequenced sample was PBMCs. CDR3: CASSQDIAGDEKLFF. CDR3 nucleotides: TGCGCCAGCAGCCAAGACATAGCGGGGGATGAAAAACTGTTTTTT.